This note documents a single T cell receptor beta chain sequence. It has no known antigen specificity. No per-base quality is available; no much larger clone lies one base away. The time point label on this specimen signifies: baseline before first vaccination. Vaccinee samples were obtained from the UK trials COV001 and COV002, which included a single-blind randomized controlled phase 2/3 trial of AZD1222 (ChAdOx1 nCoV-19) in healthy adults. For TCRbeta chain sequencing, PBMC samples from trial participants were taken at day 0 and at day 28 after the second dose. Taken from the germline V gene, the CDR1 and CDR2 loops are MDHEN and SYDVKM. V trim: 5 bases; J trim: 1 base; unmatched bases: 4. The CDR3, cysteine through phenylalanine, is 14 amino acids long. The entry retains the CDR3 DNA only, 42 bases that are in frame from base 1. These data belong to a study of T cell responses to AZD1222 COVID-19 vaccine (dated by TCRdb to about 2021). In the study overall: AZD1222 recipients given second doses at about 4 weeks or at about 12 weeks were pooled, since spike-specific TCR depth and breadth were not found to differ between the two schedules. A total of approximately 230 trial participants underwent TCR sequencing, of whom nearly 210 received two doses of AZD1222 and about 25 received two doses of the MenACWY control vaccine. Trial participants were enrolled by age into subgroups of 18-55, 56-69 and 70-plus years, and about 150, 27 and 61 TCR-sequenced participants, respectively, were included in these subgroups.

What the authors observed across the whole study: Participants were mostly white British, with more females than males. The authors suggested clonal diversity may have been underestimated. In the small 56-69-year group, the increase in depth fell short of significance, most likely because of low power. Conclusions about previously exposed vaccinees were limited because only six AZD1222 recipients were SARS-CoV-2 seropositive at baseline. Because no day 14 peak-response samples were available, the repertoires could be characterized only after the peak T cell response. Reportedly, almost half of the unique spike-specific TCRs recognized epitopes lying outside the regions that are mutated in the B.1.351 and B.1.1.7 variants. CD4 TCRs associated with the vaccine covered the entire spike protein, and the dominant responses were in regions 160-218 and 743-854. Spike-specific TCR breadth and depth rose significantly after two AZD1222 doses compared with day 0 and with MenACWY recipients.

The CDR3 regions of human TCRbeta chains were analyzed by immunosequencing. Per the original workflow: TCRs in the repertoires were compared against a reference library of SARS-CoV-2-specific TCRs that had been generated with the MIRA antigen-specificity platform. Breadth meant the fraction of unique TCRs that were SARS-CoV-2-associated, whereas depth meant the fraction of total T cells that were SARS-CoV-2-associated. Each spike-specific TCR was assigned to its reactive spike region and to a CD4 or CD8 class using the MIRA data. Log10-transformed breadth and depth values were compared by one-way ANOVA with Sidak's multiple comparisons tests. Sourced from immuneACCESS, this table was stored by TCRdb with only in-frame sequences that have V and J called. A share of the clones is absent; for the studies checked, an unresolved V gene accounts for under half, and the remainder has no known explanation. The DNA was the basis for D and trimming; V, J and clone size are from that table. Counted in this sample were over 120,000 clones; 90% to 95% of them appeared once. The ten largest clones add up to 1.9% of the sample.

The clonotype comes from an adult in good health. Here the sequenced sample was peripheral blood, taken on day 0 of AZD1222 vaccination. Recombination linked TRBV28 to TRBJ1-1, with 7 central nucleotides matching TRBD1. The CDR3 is CASSTGVPNTEAFF. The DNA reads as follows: TGTGCCAGCAGTACAGGGGTTCCGAACACTGAAGCTTTCTTT.